This T cell receptor beta chain was sequenced during a study of post-analysis software for immune sequencing data. About the research overall: Relapsing-remitting, secondary progressive and progressive-relapsing forms of multiple sclerosis all featured among disease courses.

This clonotype was counted between two and nine times. The antigen is not known. Broader study findings: The F measure placed samples prepared in the same batch into strongly shared clusters. The study found significantly lower normalized Chao1 diversity in multiple sclerosis patients than in controls. TRBV5-6, TRBV5-1 and TRBV20-1 belonged to a set of roughly 5 TRBV segments that were more frequent in patients than controls.

From germline, CDR1 is MDHEN and CDR2 SYDVKM. This CDR3 has 17 amino acids. The V gene lost 5 bases and the J gene lost 1 base, with 20 bases spanning the gap. Prepared TCR beta cDNA libraries contained unique molecular identifiers. TCRdb re-called the PCR reads with MiXCR, one entry per CDR3 protein. The repertoire holds hundreds of thousands of distinct CDR3 sequences, under 55% seen once, with roughly an eighth in the top ten. The sequenced material came from blood. The sequence was collected from a girl aged 10 to 17 with multiple sclerosis. This sequence joins TRBV28 and TRBJ1-2, with D perhaps TRBD1 (5 bases). CDR3 nucleotide sequence: TGTGCCAGCAGTCCCAACCGGGAGACAGCTTTTAACTATGGCTACACCTTC. Translating it yields CASSPNRETAFNYGYTF.